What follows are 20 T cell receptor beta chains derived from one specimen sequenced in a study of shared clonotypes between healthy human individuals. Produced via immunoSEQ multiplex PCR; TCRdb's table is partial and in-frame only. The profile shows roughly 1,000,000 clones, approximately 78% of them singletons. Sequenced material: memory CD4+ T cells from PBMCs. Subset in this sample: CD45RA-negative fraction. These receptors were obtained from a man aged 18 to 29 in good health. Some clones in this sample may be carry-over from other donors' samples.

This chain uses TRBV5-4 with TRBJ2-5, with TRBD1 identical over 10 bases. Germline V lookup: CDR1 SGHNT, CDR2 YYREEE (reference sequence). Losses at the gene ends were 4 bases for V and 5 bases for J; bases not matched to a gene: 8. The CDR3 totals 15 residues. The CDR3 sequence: CASSMETGGAETQYF. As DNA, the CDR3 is TGTGCCAGCAGCATGGAGACAGGGGGCGCGGAGACCCAGTACTTC.

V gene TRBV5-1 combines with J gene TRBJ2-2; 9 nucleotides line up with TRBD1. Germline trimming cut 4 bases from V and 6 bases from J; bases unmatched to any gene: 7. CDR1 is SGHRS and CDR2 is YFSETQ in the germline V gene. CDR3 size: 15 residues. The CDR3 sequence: CASSAGQGSPGELFF. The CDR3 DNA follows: TGCGCCAGCAGCGCGGGACAGGGTTCCCCCGGGGAGCTGTTTTTT.

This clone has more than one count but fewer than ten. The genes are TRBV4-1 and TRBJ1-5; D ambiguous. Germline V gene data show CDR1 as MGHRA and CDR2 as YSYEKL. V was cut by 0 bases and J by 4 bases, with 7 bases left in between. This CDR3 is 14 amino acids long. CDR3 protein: CASSQDGVNQPQHF. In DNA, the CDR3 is TGCGCCAGCAGCCAAGACGGTGTGAATCAGCCCCAGCATTTT.

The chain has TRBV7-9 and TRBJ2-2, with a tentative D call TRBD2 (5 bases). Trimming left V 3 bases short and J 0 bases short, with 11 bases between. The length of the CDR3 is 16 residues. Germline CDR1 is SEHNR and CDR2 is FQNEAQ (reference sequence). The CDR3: CASSLTRGSNTGELFF. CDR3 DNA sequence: TGTGCCAGCAGCTTGACTCGAGGGTCGAACACCGGGGAGCTGTTTTTT.

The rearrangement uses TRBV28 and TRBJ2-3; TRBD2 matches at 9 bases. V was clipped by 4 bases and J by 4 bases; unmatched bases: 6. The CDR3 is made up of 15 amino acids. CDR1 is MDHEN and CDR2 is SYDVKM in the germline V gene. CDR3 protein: CASSSAGGRADTQYF. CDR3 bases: TGTGCCAGCAGTTCCGCGGGCGGGAGGGCAGATACGCAGTATTTT.

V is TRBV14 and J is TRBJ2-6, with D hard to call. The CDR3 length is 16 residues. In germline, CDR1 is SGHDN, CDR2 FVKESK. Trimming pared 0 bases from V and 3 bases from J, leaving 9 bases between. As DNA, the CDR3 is TGTGCCAGCAGCCAAGATGCTGGGGTTGGGGCCAACGTCCTGACTTTC. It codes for CASSQDAGVGANVLTF.

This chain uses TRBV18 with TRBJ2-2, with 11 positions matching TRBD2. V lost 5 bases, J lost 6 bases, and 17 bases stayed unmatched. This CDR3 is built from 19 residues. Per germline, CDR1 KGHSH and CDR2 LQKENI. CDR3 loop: CASSSYNIGLAGRPGELFF. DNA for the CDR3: TGTGCCAGCTCATCTTATAATATTGGACTAGCGGGTCGGCCCGGGGAGCTGTTTTTT.

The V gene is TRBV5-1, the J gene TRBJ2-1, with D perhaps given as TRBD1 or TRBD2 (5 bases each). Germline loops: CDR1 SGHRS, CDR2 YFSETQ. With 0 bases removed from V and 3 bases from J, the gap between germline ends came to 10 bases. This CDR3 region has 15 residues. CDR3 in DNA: TGCGCCAGCAGCTTGGAAGGGACCGTCTACAATGAGCAGTTCTTC. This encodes CASSLEGTVYNEQFF.

CDR3 residues: CASSHGQGGPNEKLFF. The CDR3 DNA reads as TGTGCCAGCAGCCATGGACAGGGCGGGCCTAATGAAAAACTGTTTTTT. V usage is TRBV7-9 and J usage is TRBJ1-4, with 8 bases identical to TRBD1. Germline CDR1 and CDR2: SEHNR and FQNEAQ (reference sequence). The trim removed 5 bases at V and 3 bases at J, leaving 8 bases unmatched. The CDR3 has 16 residues.

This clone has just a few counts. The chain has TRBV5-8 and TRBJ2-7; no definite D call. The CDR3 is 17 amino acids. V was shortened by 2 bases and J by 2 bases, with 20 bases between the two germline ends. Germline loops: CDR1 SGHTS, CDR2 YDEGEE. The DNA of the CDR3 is TGTGCCAGCAGCTTTTTTCACAGAATTCGTACCCCCTACGAGCAGTACTTC. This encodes CASSFFHRIRTPYEQYF.

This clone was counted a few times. CDR3: CASSPPGTAGYTF. The CDR3 nucleotides read TGTGCCAGCTCACCTCCCGGGACAGCTGGCTACACCTTC. This chain joins TRBV18 and TRBJ1-2, with 7 bases that match TRBD1. CDR1 is KGHSH, CDR2 LQKENI, per germline. The CDR3 is made up of 13 amino acids. V lost 3 bases, J lost 7 bases, and 5 bases stayed unmatched.

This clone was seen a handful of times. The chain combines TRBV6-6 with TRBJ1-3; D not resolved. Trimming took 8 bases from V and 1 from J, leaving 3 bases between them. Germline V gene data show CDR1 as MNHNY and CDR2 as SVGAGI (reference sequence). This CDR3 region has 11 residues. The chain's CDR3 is CASGSGNTIYF. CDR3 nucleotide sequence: TGTGCCAGCGGTTCTGGAAACACCATATATTTT.

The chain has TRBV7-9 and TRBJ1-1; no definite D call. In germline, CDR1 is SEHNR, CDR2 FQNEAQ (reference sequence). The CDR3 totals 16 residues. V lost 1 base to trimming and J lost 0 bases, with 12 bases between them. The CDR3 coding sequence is TGTGCCAGCAGCTTAGGATGGCAGACCATGAACACTGAAGCTTTCTTT. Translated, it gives CASSLGWQTMNTEAFF.

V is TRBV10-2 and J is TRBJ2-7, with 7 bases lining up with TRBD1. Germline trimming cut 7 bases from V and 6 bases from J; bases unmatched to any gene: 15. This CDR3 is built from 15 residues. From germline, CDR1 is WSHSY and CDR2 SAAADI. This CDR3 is CASTEGSGQLGEQYF. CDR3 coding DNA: TGCGCCAGCACCGAGGGGTCGGGACAGCTAGGCGAGCAGTACTTC.

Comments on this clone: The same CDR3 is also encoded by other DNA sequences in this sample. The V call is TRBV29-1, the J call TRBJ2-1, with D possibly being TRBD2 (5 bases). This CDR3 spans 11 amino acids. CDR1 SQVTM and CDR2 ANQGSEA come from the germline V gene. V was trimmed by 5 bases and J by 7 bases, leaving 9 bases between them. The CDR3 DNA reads TGCAGCGTTCGAAGAGGGAATGAGCAGTTCTTC. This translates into CSVRRGNEQFF.

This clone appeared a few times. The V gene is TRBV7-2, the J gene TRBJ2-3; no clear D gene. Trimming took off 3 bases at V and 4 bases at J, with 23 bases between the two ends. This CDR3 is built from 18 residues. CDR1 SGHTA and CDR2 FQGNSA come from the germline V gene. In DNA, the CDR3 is TGTGCCAGCAGCTTTTTTCGACTGGGCCAAGAAGCCCCAGATACGCAGTATTTT. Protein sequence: CASSFFRLGQEAPDTQYF. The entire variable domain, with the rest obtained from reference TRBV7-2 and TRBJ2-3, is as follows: GAGVSQSPSNKVTEKGKDVELRCDPISGHTALYWYRQSLGQGLEFLIYFQGNSAPDKSGLPSDRFSAERTGGSVSTLTIQRTQQEDSAVYLCASSFFRLGQEAPDTQYFGPGTRLTVL.

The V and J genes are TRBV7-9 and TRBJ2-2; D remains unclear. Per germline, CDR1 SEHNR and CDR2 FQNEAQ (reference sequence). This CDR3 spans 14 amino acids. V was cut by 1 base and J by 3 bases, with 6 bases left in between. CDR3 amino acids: CASSLETYTGELFF. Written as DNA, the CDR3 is TGTGCCAGCAGCTTAGAGACTTACACCGGGGAGCTGTTTTTT.

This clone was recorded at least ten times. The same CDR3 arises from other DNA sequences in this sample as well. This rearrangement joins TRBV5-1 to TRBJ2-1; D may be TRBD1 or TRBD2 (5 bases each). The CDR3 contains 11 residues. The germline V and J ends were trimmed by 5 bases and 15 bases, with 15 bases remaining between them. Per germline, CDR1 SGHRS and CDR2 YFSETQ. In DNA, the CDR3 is TGCGCCAGCAGTCAAACGGGACCCCCGTTCTTC. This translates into CASSQTGPPFF.

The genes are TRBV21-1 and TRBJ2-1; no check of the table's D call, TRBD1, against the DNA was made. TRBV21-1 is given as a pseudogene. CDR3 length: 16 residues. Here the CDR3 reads CPTRGEENASYNEQFF. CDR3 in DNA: TGTCCAACCAGGGGGGAAGAGAATGCGTCCTACAATGAGCAGTTCTTC.

In DNA, the CDR3 is TGTGCCAGCGCCCTAGGCGGGACAGGGAGTTTCCAGCCCCAGCATTTT. Its translation: CASALGGTGSFQPQHF. This chain joins TRBV28 and TRBJ1-5; 9 nucleotides line up with TRBD1. This CDR3 contains 16 residues. V was pared by 8 bases and J by 7 bases, with 15 bases of the junction left unmatched. CDR1 and CDR2 (germline): MDHEN, SYDVKM.